The clone carrying this T cell receptor (beta chain) was counted at least ten times. Its antigen remains unknown. Specified time point: persistent/refractory GD, antithyroid drugs over 5 years with positive TRAb. Extracted RNA from PBMCs served as the source of the TCR library. Staff drew about 10 milliliters of peripheral blood into EDTA tubes. Assembly of TCR beta libraries relied on iRepertoire HTBI primers together with Arm-PCR of CDR3 regions. TCRdb called the multiplex PCR reads again in MiXCR, with one record for every CDR3 protein. This sample has around 460,000 distinct CDR3 sequences, with 22% found just once. The sample originates from a study of regulatory T cells in long-lasting Graves disease. Study-wide results and caveats: Under persistent disease, TRBV28, TRBJ1-2 and TRBJ2-5 were used preferentially. Compared with new cases, persistent Graves' patients showed reduced TCR diversity.

CDR3 length equals 13 residues. Trimming removed 4 bases at V and 0 bases at J, with 6 bases between. The germline V gene has CDR1 MNHEY and CDR2 SVGEGT. The source was peripheral blood mononuclear cells (PBMCs), collected when the disease was refractory, from a patient treated with antithyroid drugs. V gene TRBV6-2 or TRBV6-3 combines with J gene TRBJ2-5; no clear D gene. This TCR derives from a female donor with Graves disease. The CDR3 DNA is TGTGCCAGCAGTTGGCGGTACCAAGAGACCCAGTACTTC. It specifies CASSWRYQETQYF.